This T cell receptor beta chain was sequenced in a study of blood T cells in healthy people across ages. Primed by a sample-barcoded 5' primer and a J-beta primer mix, a second PCR proceeded for roughly 7 to 11 cycles. Template switching added a 12-random-nucleotide identifier to every cDNA molecule. Each CDR3 protein gets one entry after TCRdb re-called the 5' RACE reads with MiXCR. The profile shows 790,000 or so distinct CDR3 sequences, more than 55% of them singletons. Note on this clonotype: Its antigen is unidentified.

The V gene lost 3 bases and the J gene lost 1 base, with 16 bases spanning the gap. CDR3 size: 16 residues. Germline CDR1 and CDR2: SGDLS and YYNGEE. Points from the study as a whole: Naive T cell percentage showed a strong correlation with TCR beta diversity. Age brought a roughly linear fall in TCR beta diversity measured per million T cells.

Donors were healthy Caucasian individuals from Russia aged about 6 to 95. This chain joins TRBV9 and TRBJ1-2, with D possibly TRBD1 on 6 matching bases. The clonotype originates from a man aged 40-49 years in good health. Input material: blood. The CDR3 nucleotides are TGTGCCAGCAGCGAGGATAGAACAGGGATTAACTATGGCTACACCTTC. The encoded protein is CASSEDRTGINYGYTF. Based on the CDR3 plus reference TRBV9 and TRBJ1-2, the full variable domain is DSGVTQTPKHLITATGQRVTLRCSPRSGDLSVYWYQQSLDQGLQFLIQYYNGEERAKGNILERFSAQQFPDLHSELNLSSLELGDSALYFCASSEDRTGINYGYTFGSGTRLTVV.